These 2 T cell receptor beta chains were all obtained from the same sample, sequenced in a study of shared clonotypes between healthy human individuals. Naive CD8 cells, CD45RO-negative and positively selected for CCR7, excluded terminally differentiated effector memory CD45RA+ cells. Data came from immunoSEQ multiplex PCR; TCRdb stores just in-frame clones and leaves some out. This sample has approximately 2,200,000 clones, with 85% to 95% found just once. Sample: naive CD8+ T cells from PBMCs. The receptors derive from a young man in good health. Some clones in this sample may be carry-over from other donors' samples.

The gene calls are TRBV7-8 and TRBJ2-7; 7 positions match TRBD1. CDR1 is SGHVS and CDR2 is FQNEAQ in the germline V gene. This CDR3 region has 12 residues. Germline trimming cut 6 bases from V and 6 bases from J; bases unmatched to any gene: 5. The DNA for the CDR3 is TGTGCCAGCAGAGGGGACAGCCTCGAGCAGTACTTC. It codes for CASRGDSLEQYF.

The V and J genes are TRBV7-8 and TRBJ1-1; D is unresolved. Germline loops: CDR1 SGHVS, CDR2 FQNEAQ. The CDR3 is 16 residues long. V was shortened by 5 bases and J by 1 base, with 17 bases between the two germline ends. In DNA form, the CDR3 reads TGTGCCAGCAGCGTTAATGGAGGGTATTCGAACACTGAAGCTTTCTTT. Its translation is CASSVNGGYSNTEAFF.